A selection of T cell receptor beta chains follows, all from one sample in a study of blood T cell repertoires in COVID-19. Data came from immunoSEQ multiplex PCR; TCRdb stores just in-frame clones and leaves some out. Of some 96,000 clones in the sample, about 85% are singletons; the top ten hold more than 10%. The source material was peripheral blood. All receptors come from a human donor in a cohort sampled during active COVID-19. The CDR3 runs from the conserved cysteine through the conserved F or W.

J: TRBJ2-6
V: TRBV7-2
CDR3: CASSLTRGTGANVLTF

J: TRBJ1-2
V: TRBV19
CDR3: CASSEQGVHGYTF

J: TRBJ2-3
V: TRBV7-9
CDR3: CASSLGVAYAVDTQYF

J: TRBJ2-4
V: TRBV7-2
CDR3: CASSLDKAKNIQYF

J: TRBJ2-7
V: TRBV9
CDR3: CASSPSGDIYEQYF

J: TRBJ2-3
V: TRBV5-1
CDR3: CASSRGGVGTDTQYF

J: TRBJ2-1
V: TRBV10-2
CDR3: CASSGLVNEQFF

J: TRBJ1-5
V: TRBV7-9
CDR3: CASSLAGGGGQPQHF

J: TRBJ2-2
V: TRBV4-3
CDR3: CASSRGTSGANTGELFF

J: TRBJ1-6
V: TRBV7-2
CDR3: CASNLLRGNSPPHF

J: TRBJ2-5
V: TRBV5-1
CDR3: CASSLSGGSETQYF

J: TRBJ1-5
V: TRBV6-2/TRBV6-3
CDR3: CASSYSATRGRNQPQHF

J: TRBJ2-7
V: TRBV18
CDR3: CASSRSGSGGGTTYEQYF

J: TRBJ2-3
V: TRBV3-1/TRBV3-2
CDR3: CASSQSSGSSDTQYF

J: TRBJ2-7
V: TRBV9
CDR3: CASSARSGGHSYEQYF

J: TRBJ1-1
V: TRBV19
CDR3: CASRYRGKNTEAFF

J: TRBJ1-2
V: TRBV6-2/TRBV6-3
CDR3: CASSSTGGSYGYTF

J: TRBJ2-5
V: TRBV6-7
CDR3: CASRLHPGSGETQYF

J: TRBJ1-1
V: TRBV7-7
CDR3: CASSPDSNTEAFF

J: TRBJ1-2
V: TRBV6-6
CDR3: CASSLFETTQGGYTF

J: TRBJ2-7
V: TRBV18
CDR3: CASSPRILGQGNEQYF

J: TRBJ1-1
V: TRBV5-6
CDR3: CASSPVQGNTEAFF

J: TRBJ2-3
V: TRBV7-2
CDR3: CASSLGSPDTQYF

J: TRBJ2-1
V: TRBV10-3
CDR3: CAISEVQVDEQFF